This T cell receptor (beta chain) comes out of a study of T cell responses to AZD1222 COVID-19 vaccine. V was trimmed by 3 bases and J by 7 bases, leaving 10 bases between them. Per the germline V gene, CDR1 is LGHNA and CDR2 is YSLEER. The CDR3 has 13 residues. This table comes from immunoSEQ multiplex PCR, and its TCRdb copy is limited to in-frame clones, with some not included. Here the sample spans over 150,000 clones, around 90% being singletons. Overall study findings and caveats: Nearly half of spike-specific TCRs reportedly go after variant regions that carry no mutations. At baseline, seropositivity was found in only six or seven AZD1222 recipients.

Worth noting for this clone: The antigen is unknown.

The chain carries TRBV4-3 and TRBJ2-1, with D possibly matching TRBD2 (6 bases). Specimen: peripheral blood, collected on day 0 of AZD1222 vaccination. The TCR sequence derives from an adult in good health. The CDR3 reads CASSHGGWNEQFF. The CDR3 nucleotides are TGCGCCAGCAGCCACGGAGGGTGGAATGAGCAGTTCTTC.